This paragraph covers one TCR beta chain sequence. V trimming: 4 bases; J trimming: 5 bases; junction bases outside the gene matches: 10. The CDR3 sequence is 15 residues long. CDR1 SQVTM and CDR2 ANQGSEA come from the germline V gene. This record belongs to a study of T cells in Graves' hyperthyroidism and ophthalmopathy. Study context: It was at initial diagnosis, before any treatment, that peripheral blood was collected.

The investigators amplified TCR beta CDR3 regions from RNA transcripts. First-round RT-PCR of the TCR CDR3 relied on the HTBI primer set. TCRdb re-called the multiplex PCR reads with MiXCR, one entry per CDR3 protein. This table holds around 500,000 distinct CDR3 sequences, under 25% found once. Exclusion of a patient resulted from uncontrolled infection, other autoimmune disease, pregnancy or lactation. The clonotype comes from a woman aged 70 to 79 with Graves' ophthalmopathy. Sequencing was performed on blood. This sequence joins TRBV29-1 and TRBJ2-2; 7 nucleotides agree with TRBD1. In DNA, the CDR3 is TGCAGCGTTGGGATCAGGGGGATGTTGACCGGGGAGCTGTTTTTT. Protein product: CSVGIRGMLTGELFF.